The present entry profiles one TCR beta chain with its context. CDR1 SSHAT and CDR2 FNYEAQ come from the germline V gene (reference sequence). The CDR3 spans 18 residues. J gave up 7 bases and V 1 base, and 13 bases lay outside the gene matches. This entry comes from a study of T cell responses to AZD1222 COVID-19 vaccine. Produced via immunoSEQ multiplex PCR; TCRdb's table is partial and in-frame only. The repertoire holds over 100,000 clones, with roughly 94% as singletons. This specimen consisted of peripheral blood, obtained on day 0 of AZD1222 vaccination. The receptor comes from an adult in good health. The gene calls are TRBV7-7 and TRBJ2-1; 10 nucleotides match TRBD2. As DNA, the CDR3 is TGTGCCAGCAGCTTAGGGTTGAAAGCGGGGGGGACGAGTAATGAGCAGTTCTTC. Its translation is CASSLGLKAGGTSNEQFF. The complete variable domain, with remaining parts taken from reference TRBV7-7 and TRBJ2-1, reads GAGVSQSPRYKVTKRGQDVTLRCDPISSHATLYWYQQALGQGPEFLTYFNYEAQPDKSGLPSDRFSAERPEGSISTLTIQRTEQRDSAMYRCASSLGLKAGGTSNEQFFGPGTRLTVL.